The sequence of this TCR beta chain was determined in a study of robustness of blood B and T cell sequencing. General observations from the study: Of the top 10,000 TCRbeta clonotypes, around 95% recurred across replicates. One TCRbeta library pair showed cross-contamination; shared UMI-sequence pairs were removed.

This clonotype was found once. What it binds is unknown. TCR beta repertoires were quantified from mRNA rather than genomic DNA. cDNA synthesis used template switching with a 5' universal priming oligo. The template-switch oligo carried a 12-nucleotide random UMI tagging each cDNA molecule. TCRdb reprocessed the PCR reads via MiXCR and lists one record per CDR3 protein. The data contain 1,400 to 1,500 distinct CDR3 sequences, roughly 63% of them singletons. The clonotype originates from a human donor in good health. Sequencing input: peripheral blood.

The CDR3 is CASSALQGSYEQYF. CDR3 coding DNA: TGTGCCAGCAGTGCCCTCCAGGGCTCCTACGAGCAGTACTTC. The J gene is TRBJ2-7, the V gene TRBV6-1; tentative D call: TRBD1 (5 bases). CDR3 length equals 14 residues. Trimming pared 4 bases from V and 0 bases from J, leaving 10 bases between. Per the germline V gene, CDR1 is MNHNS and CDR2 is SASEGT.